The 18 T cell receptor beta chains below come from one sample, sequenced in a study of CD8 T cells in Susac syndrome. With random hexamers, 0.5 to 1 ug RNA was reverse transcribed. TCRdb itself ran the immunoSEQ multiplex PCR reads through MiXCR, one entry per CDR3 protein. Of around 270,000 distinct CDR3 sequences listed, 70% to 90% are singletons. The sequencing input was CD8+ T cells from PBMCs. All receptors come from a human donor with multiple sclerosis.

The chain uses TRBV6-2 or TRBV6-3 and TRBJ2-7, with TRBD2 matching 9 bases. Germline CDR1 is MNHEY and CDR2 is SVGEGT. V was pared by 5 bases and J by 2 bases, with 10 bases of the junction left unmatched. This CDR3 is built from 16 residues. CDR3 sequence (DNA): TGTGCCAGCAGTCTCCTCCTGACTAGCGGTACCTACGAGCAGTACTTC. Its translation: CASSLLLTSGTYEQYF.

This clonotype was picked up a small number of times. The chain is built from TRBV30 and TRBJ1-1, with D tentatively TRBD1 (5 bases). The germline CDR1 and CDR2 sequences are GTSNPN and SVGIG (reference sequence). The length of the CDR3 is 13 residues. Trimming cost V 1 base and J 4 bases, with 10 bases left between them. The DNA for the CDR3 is TGTGCCTGGAGTGCAATAGGGGCCACTGAAGCTTTCTTT. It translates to CAWSAIGATEAFF.

This CDR3 is CASSPATSGSVYNEQFF. Written as DNA, the CDR3 is TGTGCCAGCTCACCAGCGACTAGCGGGAGCGTTTACAATGAGCAGTTCTTC. The chain couples TRBV18 to TRBJ2-1; 12 positions agree with TRBD2. Per germline, CDR1 KGHSH and CDR2 LQKENI. This CDR3 contains 17 residues. The junction had 6 bases not matched to a gene; V was cut back by 2 bases and J by 4 bases.

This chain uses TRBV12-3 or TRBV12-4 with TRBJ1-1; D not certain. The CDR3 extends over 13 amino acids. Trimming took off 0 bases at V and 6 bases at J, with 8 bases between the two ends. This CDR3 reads CASSLARRAEAFF. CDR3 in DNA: TGTGCCAGCAGTTTAGCCAGGAGGGCTGAAGCTTTCTTT.

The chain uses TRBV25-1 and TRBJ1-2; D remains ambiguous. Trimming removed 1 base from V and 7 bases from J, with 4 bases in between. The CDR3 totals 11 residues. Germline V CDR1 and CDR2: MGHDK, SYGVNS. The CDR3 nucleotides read TGTGCCAGCAGTGAATCGGTTGGCTACACCTTC. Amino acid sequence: CASSESVGYTF.

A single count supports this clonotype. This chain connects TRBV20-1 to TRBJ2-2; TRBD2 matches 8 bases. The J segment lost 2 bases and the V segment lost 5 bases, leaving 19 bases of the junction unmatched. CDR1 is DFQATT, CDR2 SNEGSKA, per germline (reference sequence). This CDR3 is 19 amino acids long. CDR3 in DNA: TGCAGTGCTGGCGAACTAGCGGCCAGGGAAGGGGTAAACACCGGGGAGCTGTTTTTT. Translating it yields CSAGELAAREGVNTGELFF.

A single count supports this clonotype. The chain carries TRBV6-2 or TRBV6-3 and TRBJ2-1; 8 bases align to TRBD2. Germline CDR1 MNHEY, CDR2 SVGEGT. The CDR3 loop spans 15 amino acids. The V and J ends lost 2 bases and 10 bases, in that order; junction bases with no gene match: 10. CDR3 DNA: TGTGCCAGCAGTTACCCCCCAGCGGGAGTAGTAGAGCAGTTCTTC. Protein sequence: CASSYPPAGVVEQFF.

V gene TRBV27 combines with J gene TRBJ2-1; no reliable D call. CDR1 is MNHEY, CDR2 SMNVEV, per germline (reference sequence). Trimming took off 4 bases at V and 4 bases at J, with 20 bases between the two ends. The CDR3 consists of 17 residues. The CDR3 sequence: CASSSLSASKGYNEQFF. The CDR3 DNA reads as TGTGCCAGCAGTTCCTTATCGGCCTCCAAAGGATACAATGAGCAGTTCTTC.

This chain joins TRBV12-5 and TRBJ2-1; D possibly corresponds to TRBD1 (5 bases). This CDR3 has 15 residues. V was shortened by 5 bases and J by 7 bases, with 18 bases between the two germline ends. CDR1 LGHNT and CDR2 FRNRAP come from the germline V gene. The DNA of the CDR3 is TGTGCTAGTGGTCCTACGGACACCTCATGGAATGAGCAGTTCTTC. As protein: CASGPTDTSWNEQFF.

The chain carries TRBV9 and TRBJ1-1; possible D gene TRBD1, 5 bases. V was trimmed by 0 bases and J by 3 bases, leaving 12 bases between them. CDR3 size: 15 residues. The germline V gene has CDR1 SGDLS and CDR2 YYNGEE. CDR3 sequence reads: CASSVEAGHYTEAFF. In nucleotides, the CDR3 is TGTGCCAGCAGCGTAGAGGCAGGGCATTACACTGAAGCTTTCTTT.

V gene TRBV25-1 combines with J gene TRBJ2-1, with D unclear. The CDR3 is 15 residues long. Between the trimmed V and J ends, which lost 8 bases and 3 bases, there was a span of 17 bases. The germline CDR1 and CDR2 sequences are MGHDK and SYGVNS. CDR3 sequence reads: CASGSLLYGYNEQFF. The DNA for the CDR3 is TGTGCCAGCGGATCCCTTCTTTACGGCTACAATGAGCAGTTCTTC.

The CDR3 protein is CAISESRKRAGETKNIQYF. CDR3 nucleotide sequence: TGTGCCATCAGTGAGTCGAGAAAACGAGCGGGAGAAACCAAAAACATTCAGTACTTC. The chain is built from TRBV10-3 and TRBJ2-4, with 8 bases aligning to TRBD2. J was trimmed by 2 bases and V by 0 bases; bases with no gene match: 12. CDR3 length: 19 residues. Per the germline V gene, CDR1 is ENHRY and CDR2 is SYGVKD.

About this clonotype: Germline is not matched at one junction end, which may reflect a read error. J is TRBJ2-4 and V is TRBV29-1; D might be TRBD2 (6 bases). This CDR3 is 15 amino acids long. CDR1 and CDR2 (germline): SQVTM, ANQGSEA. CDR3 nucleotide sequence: TGCAGCGTGCTCCCGGGACTTCAAACCAAGAACATTCAGTACTTC. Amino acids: CSVLPGLQTKNIQYF.

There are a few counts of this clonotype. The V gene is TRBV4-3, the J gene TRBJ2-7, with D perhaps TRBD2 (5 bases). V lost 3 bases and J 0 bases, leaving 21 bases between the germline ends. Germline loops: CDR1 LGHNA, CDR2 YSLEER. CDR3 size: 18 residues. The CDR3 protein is CASSHKIWGEGSSYEQYF. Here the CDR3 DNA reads TGCGCCAGCAGCCATAAGATATGGGGAGAGGGTAGCTCCTACGAGCAGTACTTC.

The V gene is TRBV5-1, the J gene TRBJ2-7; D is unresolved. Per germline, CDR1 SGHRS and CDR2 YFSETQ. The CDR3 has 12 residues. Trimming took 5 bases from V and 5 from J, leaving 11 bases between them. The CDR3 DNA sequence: TGCGCCAGCAGAGAGGACCGAGACGAGCAGTACTTC. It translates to CASREDRDEQYF.

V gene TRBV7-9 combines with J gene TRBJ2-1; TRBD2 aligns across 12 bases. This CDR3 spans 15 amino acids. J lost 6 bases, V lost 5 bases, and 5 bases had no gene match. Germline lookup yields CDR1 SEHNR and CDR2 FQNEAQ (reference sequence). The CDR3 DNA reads TGTGCCAGCAGCCTACCGGGACTAGCGGGCAATGAGCAGTTCTTC. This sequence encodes CASSLPGLAGNEQFF.

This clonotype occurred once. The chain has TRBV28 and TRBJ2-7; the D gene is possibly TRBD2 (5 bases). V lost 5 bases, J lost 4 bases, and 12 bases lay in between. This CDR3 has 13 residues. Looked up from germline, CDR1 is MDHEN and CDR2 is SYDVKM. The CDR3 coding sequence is TGTGCCAGCAGTCCGCAGTCGGGGTACGAGCAGTACTTC. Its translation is CASSPQSGYEQYF. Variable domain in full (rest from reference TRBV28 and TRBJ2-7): DVKVTQSSRYLVKRTGEKVFLECVQDMDHENMFWYRQDPGLGLRLIYFSYDVKMKEKGDIPEGYSVSREKKERFSLILESASTNQTSMYLCASSPQSGYEQYFGPGTRLTVT.

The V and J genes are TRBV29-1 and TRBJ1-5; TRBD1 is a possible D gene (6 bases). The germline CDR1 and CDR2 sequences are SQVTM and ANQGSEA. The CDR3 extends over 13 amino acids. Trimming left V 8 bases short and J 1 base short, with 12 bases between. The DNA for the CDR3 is TGCAGCCCAGGGGTAGGGAGCAATCAGCCCCAGCATTTT. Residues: CSPGVGSNQPQHF.